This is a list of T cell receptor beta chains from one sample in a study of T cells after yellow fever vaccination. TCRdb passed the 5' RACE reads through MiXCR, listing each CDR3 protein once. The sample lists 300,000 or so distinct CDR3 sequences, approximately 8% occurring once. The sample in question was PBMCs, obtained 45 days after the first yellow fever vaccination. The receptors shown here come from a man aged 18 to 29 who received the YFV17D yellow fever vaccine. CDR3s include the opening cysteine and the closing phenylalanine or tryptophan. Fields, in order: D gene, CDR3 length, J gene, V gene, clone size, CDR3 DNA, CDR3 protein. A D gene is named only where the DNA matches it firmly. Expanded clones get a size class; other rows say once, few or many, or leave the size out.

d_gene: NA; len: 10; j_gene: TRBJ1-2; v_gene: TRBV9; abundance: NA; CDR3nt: TGTGCCAGCAGCCCCGGAACCTACACCTTC; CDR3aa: CASSPGTYTF
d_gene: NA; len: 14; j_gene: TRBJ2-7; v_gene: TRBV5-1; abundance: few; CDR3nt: TGCGCCAGCAGGTGGGGCGCAGGGGAGTACGAGCAGTACTTC; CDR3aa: CASRWGAGEYEQYF
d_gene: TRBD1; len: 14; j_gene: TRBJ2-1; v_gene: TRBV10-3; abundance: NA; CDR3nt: TGTGCCATCAGCCCCGGGACAGGGGTCAATGAGCAGTTCTTC; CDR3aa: CAISPGTGVNEQFF
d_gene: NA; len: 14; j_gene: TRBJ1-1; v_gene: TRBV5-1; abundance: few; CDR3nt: TGCGCCAGCAGCTTGGAGTCTGCGATCACTGAAGCTTTCTTT; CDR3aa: CASSLESAITEAFF
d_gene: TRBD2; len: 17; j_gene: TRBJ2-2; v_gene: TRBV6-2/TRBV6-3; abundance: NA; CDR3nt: TGTGCCAGCAGTTCCCGGACTAGCGGGGCGAACACCGGGGAGCTGTTTTTT; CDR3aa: CASSSRTSGANTGELFF
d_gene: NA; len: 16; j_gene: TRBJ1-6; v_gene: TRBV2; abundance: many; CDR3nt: TGTGCCAGCAGTGAAGACGGGGGGAGGGTAAATTCACCCCTCCACTTT; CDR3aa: CASSEDGGRVNSPLHF
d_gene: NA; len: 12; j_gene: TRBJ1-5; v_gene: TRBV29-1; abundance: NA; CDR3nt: TGCAGCGTGGCGGGGGGAGATCAGCCCCAGCATTTT; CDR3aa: CSVAGGDQPQHF
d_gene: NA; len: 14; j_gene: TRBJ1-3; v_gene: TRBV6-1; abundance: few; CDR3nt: TGTGCCAGCGCATATCTGATTTCTGGAAACACCATATATTTT; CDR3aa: CASAYLISGNTIYF
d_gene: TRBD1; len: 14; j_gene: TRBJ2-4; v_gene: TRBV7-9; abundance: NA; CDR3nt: TGTGCCAGCACCGACGACAGGGAAGGAAACATTCAGTACTTC; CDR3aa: CASTDDREGNIQYF
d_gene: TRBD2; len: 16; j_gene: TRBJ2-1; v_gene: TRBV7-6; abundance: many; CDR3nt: TGTGCCAGCAGCTTGGGTTCTAGCGGAACCTACAATGAGCAGTTCTTC; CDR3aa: CASSLGSSGTYNEQFF
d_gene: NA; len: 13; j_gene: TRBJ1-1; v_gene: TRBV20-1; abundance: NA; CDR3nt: TGCAGTGCTAGGTTTGGACAGAACACTGAAGCTTTCTTT; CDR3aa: CSARFGQNTEAFF
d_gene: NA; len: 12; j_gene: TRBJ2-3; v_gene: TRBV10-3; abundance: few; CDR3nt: TGTGCCATAAAGGAGGGCTCAGATACGCAGTATTTT; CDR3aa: CAIKEGSDTQYF
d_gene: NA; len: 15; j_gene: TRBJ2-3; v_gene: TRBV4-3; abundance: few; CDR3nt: TGCGCCAGCAGCCTTTCAGTCGCTCCGGTGGATACGCAGTATTTT; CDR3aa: CASSLSVAPVDTQYF
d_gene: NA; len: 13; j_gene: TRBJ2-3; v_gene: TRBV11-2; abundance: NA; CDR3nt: TGTGCCAGCAGCTTCGCAGTCACAGATACGCAGTATTTT; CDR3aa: CASSFAVTDTQYF
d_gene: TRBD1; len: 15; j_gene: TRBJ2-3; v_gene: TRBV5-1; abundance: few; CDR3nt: TGCGCCAGCAGCGCCGGGACAGTCCCCACAGATACGCAGTATTTT; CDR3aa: CASSAGTVPTDTQYF
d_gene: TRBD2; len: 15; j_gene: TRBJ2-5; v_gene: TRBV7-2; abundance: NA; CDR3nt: TGTGCCAGCAGCGACCTCGGGGGGGCCGAAGAGACCCAGTACTTC; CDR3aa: CASSDLGGAEETQYF
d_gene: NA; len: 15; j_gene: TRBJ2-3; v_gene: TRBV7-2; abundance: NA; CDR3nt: TGTGCCAGCAGCTTATGGGGGGGGGGACAAGATACGCGGTATTTT; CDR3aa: CASSLWGGGQDTRYF
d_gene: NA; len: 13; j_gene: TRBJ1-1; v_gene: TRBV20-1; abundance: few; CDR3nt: TGCAGTGCTAGTGCGACAGTGAACACTGAAGCTTTCTTT; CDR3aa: CSASATVNTEAFF
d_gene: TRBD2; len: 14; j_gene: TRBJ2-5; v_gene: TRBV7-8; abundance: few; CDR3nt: TGTGCCAGCAGCCCGGGGGGGCCCAGAGAGACCCAGTACTTC; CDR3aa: CASSPGGPRETQYF
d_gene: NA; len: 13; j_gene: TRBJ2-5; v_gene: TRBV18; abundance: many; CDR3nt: TGTGCCAGCTCACTAAACAGCGAAGAGACCCAGTACTTC; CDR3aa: CASSLNSEETQYF
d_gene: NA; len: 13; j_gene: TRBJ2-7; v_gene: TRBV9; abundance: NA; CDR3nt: TGTGCCAGCAGCGTAGGAGGTTTTAACGAGCAGTACTTC; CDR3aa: CASSVGGFNEQYF
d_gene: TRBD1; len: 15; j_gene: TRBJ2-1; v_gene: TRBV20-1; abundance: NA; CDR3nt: TGCAGTGCGTTCAGGGACAGAGTTTCCTACAATGAGCAGTTCTTC; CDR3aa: CSAFRDRVSYNEQFF
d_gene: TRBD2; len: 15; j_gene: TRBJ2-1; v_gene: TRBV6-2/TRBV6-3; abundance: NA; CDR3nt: TGTGCCAGCAGTTACTCGTTGTCTAGCGGGGGGGTCGCGTTCTTC; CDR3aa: CASSYSLSSGGVAFF
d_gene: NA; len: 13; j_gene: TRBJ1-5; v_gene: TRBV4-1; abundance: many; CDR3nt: TGCGCCAGCAGCCAAGTCACGGGGCAGCCCCAGCATTTT; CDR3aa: CASSQVTGQPQHF
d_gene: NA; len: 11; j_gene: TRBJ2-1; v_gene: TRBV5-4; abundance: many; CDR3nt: TGTGCCAGCAGCTGGGGTAATGAGCAGTTCTTC; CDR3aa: CASSWGNEQFF
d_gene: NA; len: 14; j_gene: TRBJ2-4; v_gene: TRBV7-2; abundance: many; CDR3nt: TGTGCCAGCAGCCCCCGGGCAGGGGACGCCATTCAGTACTTC; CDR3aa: CASSPRAGDAIQYF
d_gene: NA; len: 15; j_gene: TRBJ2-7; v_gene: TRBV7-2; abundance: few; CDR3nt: TGTGCCAGCAGCGTATTAGGTTTTCCCACCTACGAGCAGTACTTC; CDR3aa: CASSVLGFPTYEQYF
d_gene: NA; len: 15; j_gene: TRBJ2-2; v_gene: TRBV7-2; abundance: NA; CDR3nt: TGTGCCAGCAGCTTAAGCCCGTGGGGCACCGGGGAGCTGTTTTTT; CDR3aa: CASSLSPWGTGELFF
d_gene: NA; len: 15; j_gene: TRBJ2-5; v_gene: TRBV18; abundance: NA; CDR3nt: TGTGCCAGCTCACCACAGGGAGCAGGATCAGAGACCCAGTACTTC; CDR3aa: CASSPQGAGSETQYF
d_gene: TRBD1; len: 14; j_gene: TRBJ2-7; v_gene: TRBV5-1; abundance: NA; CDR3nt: TGCGCCAGCAGCTCAGGACAGGGTGTTGACGAGCAGTACTTC; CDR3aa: CASSSGQGVDEQYF
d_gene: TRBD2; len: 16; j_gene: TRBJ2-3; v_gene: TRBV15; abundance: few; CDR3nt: TGTGCCACCAGCACCTCTGGGGGGGGTATCACAGATACGCAGTATTTT; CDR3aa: CATSTSGGGITDTQYF
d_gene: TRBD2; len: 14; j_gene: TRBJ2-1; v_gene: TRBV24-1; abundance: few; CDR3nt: TGTGCCACCAGTGACCGGGGGGACCGAGATGAGCAGTTCTTC; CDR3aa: CATSDRGDRDEQFF
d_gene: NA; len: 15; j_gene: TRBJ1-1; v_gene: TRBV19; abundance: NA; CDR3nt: TGTGCCAGTAGTCCAAACTGGGGGGCTGGTACTGAAGCTTTCTTT; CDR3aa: CASSPNWGAGTEAFF
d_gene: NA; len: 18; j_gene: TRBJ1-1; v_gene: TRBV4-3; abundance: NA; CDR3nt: TGCGCCAGCAGCCAAGTTCAGGATATGGGACACCCCGGTACTGAAGCTTTCTTT; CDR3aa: CASSQVQDMGHPGTEAFF
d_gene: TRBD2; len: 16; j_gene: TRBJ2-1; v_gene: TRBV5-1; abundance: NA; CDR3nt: TGCGGCAGCAGGAAACCTAGCGGTGGCTCCTACAATGAGCAGTTCTTC; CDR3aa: CGSRKPSGGSYNEQFF
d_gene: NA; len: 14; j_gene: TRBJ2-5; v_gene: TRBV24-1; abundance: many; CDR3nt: TGTGCCACCAGTGATTCCCAGGGCGCCGAGACCCAGTACTTC; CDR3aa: CATSDSQGAETQYF
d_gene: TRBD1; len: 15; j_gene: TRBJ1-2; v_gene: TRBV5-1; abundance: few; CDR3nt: TGCGCCAGCAGCCAACGATTACAGGGGATCTATGGCTACACCTTC; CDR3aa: CASSQRLQGIYGYTF
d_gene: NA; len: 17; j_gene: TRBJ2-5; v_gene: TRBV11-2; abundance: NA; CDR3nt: TGTGCCAGCAGCCTCGGGAACACGGGGCCCTATAGGGAGACCCAGTACTTC; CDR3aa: CASSLGNTGPYRETQYF
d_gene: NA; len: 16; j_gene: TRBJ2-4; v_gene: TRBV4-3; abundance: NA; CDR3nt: TGCGCCAGCAGCCAATGGTCACCCCGAGCCAAAAACATTCAGTACTTC; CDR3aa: CASSQWSPRAKNIQYF
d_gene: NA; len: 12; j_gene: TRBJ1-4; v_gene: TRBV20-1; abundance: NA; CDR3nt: TGCAGTGCTAGGAGGACAGATGAAAAACTGTTTTTT; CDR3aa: CSARRTDEKLFF
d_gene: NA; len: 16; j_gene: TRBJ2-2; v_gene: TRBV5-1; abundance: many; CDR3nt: TGCGCCAGCAGCTTGGCCGCCCAGGCGAACACCGGGGAGCTGTTTTTT; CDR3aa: CASSLAAQANTGELFF
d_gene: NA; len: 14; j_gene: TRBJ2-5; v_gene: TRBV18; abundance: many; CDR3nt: TGTGCCAGCTCACCAGGCAATCTACAAGAGACCCAGTACTTC; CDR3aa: CASSPGNLQETQYF
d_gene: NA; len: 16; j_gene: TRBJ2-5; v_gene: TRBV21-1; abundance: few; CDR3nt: TGTGCCAGCAGCTCAAAGAAGGAACGGGGGGAGGAGACCCAGTACTTC; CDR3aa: CASSSKKERGEETQYF
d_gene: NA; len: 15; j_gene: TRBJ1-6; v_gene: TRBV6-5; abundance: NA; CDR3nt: TGTGCCAGCAGTTACTCAGCGGGATTTGATTCACCCCTCCACTTT; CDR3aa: CASSYSAGFDSPLHF
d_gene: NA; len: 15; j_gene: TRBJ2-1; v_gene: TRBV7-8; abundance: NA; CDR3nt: TGTGCCAGCAGAGCCCAAATCAGCTCCTACAATGAGCAGTTCTTC; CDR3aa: CASRAQISSYNEQFF
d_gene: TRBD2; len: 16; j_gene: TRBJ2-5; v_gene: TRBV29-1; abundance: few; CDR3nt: TGCAGCGTTGAATTTCCTAGCGGGGGGTACCAAGAGACCCAGTACTTC; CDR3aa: CSVEFPSGGYQETQYF
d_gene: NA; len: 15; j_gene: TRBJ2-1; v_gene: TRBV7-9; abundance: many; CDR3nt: TGTGCCAGCAGCCCTCCCGGGTTTGGGTACAATGAGCAGTTCTTC; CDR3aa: CASSPPGFGYNEQFF
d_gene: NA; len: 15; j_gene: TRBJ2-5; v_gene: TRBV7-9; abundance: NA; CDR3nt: TGTGCCAGCAGCCCCCTGAGAGGCGGTCAAGAGACCCAGTACTTC; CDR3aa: CASSPLRGGQETQYF
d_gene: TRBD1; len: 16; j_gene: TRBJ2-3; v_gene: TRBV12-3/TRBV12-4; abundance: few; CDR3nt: TGTGCCAGCAGTTTCGGTTCCGGGACAGGCACAGATACGCAGTATTTT; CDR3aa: CASSFGSGTGTDTQYF
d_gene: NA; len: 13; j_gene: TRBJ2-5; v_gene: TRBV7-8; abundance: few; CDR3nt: TGTGCCAGCAAAGGGGGGGGGGGAGAGACCCAGTACTTC; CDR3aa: CASKGGGGETQYF
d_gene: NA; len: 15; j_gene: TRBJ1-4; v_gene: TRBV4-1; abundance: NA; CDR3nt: TGCGCCAGCAGCCAGTCCAGCCTCGGCAAGGAAAAACTGTTTTTT; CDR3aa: CASSQSSLGKEKLFF
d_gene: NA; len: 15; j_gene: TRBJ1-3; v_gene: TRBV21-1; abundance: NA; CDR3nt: TGTGCCAGCAGCAAGGACAGGGGGCGAATAAACACCATATATTTT; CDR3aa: CASSKDRGRINTIYF
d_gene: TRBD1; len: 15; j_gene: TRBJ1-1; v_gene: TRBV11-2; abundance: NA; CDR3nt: TGTGCCAGCAGCTCCCGGGACAGGGAGCCTCTTGAAGCTTTCTTT; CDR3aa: CASSSRDREPLEAFF
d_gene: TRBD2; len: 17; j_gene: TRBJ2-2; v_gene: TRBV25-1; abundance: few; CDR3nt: TGTGCCAGCAGTGAACCCTCGGGGGGGGAGAACACCGGGGAGCTGTTTTTT; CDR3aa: CASSEPSGGENTGELFF
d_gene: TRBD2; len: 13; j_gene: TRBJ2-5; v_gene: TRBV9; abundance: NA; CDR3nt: TGTGCCAGCAGCGTAGATGGAGCGGGGGGGCCGTACTTC; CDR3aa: CASSVDGAGGPYF